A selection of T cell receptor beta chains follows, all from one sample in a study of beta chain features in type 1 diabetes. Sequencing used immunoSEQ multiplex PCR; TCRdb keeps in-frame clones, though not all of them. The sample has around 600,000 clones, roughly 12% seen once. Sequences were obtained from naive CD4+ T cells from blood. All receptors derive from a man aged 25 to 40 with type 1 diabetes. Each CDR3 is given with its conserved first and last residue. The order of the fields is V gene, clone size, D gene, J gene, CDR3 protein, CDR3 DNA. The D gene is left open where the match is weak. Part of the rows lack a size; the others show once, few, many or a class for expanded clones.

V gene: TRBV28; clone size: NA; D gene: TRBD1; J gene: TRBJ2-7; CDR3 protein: CASSRPGQDYEQYF; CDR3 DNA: TGTGCCAGCAGTCGACCGGGACAGGACTACGAGCAGTACTTC
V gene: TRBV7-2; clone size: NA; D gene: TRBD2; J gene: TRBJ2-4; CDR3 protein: CASSASGGAGNIQYF; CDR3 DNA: TGTGCCAGCAGCGCTAGCGGGGGGGCAGGAAACATTCAGTACTTC
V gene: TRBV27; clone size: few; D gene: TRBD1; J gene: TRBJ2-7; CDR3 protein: CASSSDRVGYEQYF; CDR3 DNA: TGTGCCAGCAGTTCCGACAGGGTGGGTTACGAGCAGTACTTC
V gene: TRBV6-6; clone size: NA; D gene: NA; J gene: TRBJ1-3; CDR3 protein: CASRERRNTIYF; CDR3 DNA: TGTGCCAGCAGGGAGCGACGGAACACCATATATTTT
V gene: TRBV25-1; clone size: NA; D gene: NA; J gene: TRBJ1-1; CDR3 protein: CASSDAGTEAFF; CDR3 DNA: TGTGCCAGCAGTGACGCGGGGACTGAAGCTTTCTTT
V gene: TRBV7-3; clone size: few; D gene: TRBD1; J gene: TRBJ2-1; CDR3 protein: CASSSGQGGWNEQFF; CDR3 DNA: TGTGCCAGCAGCTCAGGACAGGGAGGTTGGAATGAGCAGTTCTTC
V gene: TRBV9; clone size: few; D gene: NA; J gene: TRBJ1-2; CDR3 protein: CASSPWDGTNYGYTF; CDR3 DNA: TGTGCCAGCAGCCCCTGGGACGGGACTAACTATGGCTACACCTTC
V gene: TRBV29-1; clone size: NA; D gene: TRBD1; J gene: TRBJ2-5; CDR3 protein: CSVQQGPQETQYF; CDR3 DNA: TGCAGCGTCCAACAGGGGCCCCAAGAGACCCAGTACTTC
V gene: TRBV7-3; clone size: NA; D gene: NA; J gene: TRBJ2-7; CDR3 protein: CAGWIRSGEQYF; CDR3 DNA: TGTGCCGGATGGATAAGATCTGGCGAGCAGTACTTC
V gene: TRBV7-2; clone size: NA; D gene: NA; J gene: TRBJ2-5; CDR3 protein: CASSLARKETQYF; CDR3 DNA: TGTGCCAGCAGCTTAGCCAGAAAAGAGACCCAGTACTTC